Below are 6 T cell receptor beta chains sequenced from a single sample in a study of vaccination effects on CD4 cells after COVID-19. Sequencing was performed with immunoSEQ multiplex PCR; in TCRdb, only in-frame clones are kept and a portion is missing. The sample has tens of thousands of clones, around two thirds seen once. No antigens are known for them. The culture ran for approximately nine days before CD4+ T cells were isolated. Two doses of BNT162b2 or mRNA-1273 vaccine were administered to participants. This specimen consisted of CD4+ T cells from PBMCs cultured without peptide, obtained after COVID-19 vaccination. Receptor source: a human donor who received a COVID-19 vaccine.

The CDR3 DNA follows: TGTGCCAGCAGATCTCAGGAGGACGGTGAAAAACTGTTTTTT. Translation: CASRSQEDGEKLFF. The rearrangement uses TRBV7-2 and TRBJ1-4; D call uncertain. Trimming took 6 bases from V and 7 from J, leaving 15 bases between them. This CDR3 region has 14 residues. The V gene's germline CDR1 is SGHTA and CDR2 FQGNSA.

The table lists this clone with a few counts. The CDR3 sequence is CASSPLTSTGQQYV. The CDR3 nucleotides read TGTGCCAGCAGCCCTCTCACCTCAACAGGGCAGCAGTACGTC. The chain links TRBV14 to TRBJ2-7; possible D gene TRBD1, 6 bases. Germline V lookup: CDR1 SGHDN, CDR2 FVKESK. CDR3 size: 14 residues. Trimming cost V 4 bases and J 8 bases, with 18 bases left between them.

This clone came up a few times. The chain has TRBV25-1 and TRBJ1-1; no definite D call. Trimming stripped 2 bases from V and 2 bases from J, with 0 bases between. This CDR3 has 11 amino acids. Germline CDR1 and CDR2: MGHDK and SYGVNS. CDR3 DNA: TGTGCCAGCAGTGAAAACACTGAAGCTTTCTTT. Translating gives CASSENTEAFF.

The V and J genes are TRBV6-5 and TRBJ1-3; 7 bases are a match to TRBD1. The CDR3 is made up of 12 amino acids. Per germline, CDR1 MNHEY and CDR2 SVGAGI. V dropped 7 bases and J dropped 8; count of bases not matched to a gene: 5. The CDR3 sequence: CASTRQGDTIYF. The DNA for the CDR3 is TGTGCCAGCACCCGACAGGGTGACACCATATATTTT.

The chain combines TRBV5-8 with TRBJ2-3; TRBD1 is a possible D gene (6 bases). This CDR3 is built from 15 residues. Germline CDR1 is SGHTS and CDR2 is YDEGEE. Trimming stripped 7 bases from V and 2 bases from J, with 17 bases between. The CDR3 region is CASLLGALNTDTQYF. CDR3 bases: TGTGCCAGCCTATTGGGGGCGTTAAACACAGATACGCAGTATTTT.

The genes are TRBV19 and TRBJ1-5; D is unclear. The CDR3 is 14 amino acids. Germline V gene sequence: CDR1 LNHDA, CDR2 SQIVND (reference sequence). Trimming took 3 bases from V and 1 from J, leaving 7 bases between them. CDR3 loop: CASSIPRSNQPQHF. For the CDR3, the DNA is TGTGCCAGTAGTATCCCCCGAAGCAATCAGCCCCAGCATTTT.